The TCR beta chain under discussion was sequenced for a study of cytomegalovirus exposure and HLA in healthy donors. Study observations and caveats: Indistinguishable V segments, including TRBV6-2 and TRBV6-3, were excluded. The listing of some 170 TCR beta chains classed them as cytomegalovirus-associated. CMV antigen specificity was confirmed in vitro for three CMV-associated chains.

Primers: 60 Vbeta forward and 13 Jbeta reverse. Profiled with immunoSEQ multiplex PCR; TCRdb holds only in-frame clones, not every one. In the table there are about 120,000 clones, 78% of which are singletons. Donors counted as nominally healthy when sampled, yet unrecorded immune exposures were likely. Trimming left V 2 bases short and J 0 bases short, with 13 bases between. Germline assignment: CDR1 MGHRA and CDR2 YSYEKL. This CDR3 comprises 16 residues. This clone was observed a few times. Antigen: not known. The TCR comes from a man aged 25-45 years in good health and CMV-seropositive. The rearrangement links TRBV4-1 to TRBJ2-5; tentatively, D is TRBD1 (6 bases). The sequencing input was PBMCs. CDR3 protein: CASSQYQGQYQETQYF. The CDR3 DNA is TGCGCCAGCAGCCAATATCAAGGACAGTACCAAGAGACCCAGTACTTC.